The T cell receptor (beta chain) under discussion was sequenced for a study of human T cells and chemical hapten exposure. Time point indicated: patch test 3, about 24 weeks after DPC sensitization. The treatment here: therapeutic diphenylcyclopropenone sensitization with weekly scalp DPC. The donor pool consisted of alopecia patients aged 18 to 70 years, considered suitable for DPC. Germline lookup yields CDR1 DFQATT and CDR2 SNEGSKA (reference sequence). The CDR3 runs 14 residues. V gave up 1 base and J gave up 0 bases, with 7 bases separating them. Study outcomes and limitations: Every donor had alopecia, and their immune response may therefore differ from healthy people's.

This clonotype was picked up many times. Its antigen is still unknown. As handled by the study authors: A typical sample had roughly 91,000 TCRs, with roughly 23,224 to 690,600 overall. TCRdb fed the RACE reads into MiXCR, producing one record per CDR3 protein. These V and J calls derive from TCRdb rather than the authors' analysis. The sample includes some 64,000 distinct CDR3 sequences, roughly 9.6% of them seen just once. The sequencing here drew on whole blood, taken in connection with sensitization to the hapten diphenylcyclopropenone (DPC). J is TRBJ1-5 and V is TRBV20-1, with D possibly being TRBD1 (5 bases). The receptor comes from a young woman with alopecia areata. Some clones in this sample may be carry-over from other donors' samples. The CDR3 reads CSARGGHSNQPQHF. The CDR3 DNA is TGCAGTGCTAGAGGCGGACATAGCAATCAGCCCCAGCATTTT.